This T cell receptor (beta chain) stems from a study of OX40 agonist ivuxolimab in advanced cancers. Study-wide context: People in dose escalation had one of these cancers: hepatocellular carcinoma, melanoma, renal cell or head and neck cancer.

Produced via immunoSEQ multiplex PCR; TCRdb's table is partial and in-frame only. Here the sample spans roughly 72,000 clones, over 75% being singletons. This CDR3 is built from 18 residues. V gave up 6 bases and J gave up 1 base, with 24 bases separating them. Per germline, CDR1 LNHDA and CDR2 SQIVND (reference sequence). This sequence was found in an adult with an advanced solid tumor such as melanoma, head and neck, liver or kidney cancer. The chain is built from TRBV19 and TRBJ1-1; no reliable D call. The starting material was CD4+ or CD8+ T cells sorted from blood, obtained in a trial of the OX40 agonist ivuxolimab. The CDR3, as DNA: TGTGCCAGTAGGAGGGTGGGCCCAGCAAGAAAGGGGAACACTGAAGCTTTCTTT. Residues: CASRRVGPARKGNTEAFF.